These T cell receptor beta chains were read from a single sample in a study of cytomegalovirus exposure and HLA in healthy donors. The method was immunoSEQ multiplex PCR; TCRdb's version includes in-frame clones alone and lacks a portion of them. The table shows roughly 150,000 clones, with 84% occurring only once. Sequencing input: PBMCs. The receptors stem from a young man in good health and CMV-seropositive. The CDR3 runs from the conserved cysteine through the conserved F or W. A D gene is named only where the DNA matches it firmly. Clone size is stated in some rows and not others, as once, few, many or a class when expanded.

cdr3_nt: TGTGCCAGCAGCCGCCTCTCAGGGACTAACACAGATACGCAGTATTTT
cdr3_aa: CASSRLSGTNTDTQYF
clone_size: -
cdr3_length: 16
v_call: TRBV27
j_call: TRBJ2-3
d_call: TRBD2

cdr3_nt: TGTGCCAGCAGCACCTCCGGGACTAGCGGGAGGGGCGGTACAGATACGCAGTATTTT
cdr3_aa: CASSTSGTSGRGGTDTQYF
clone_size: -
cdr3_length: 19
v_call: TRBV9
j_call: TRBJ2-3
d_call: TRBD2

cdr3_nt: TGTGCCAGCTCAGCGGGACAGGGTGGTAACACCGGGGAGCTGTTTTTT
cdr3_aa: CASSAGQGGNTGELFF
clone_size: -
cdr3_length: 16
v_call: TRBV18
j_call: TRBJ2-2
d_call: TRBD1

cdr3_nt: TGTGCCAGCAGTTCCGAGGGGGCAGGTGGCTACACCTTC
cdr3_aa: CASSSEGAGGYTF
clone_size: few
cdr3_length: 13
v_call: TRBV27
j_call: TRBJ1-2
d_call: TRBD1

cdr3_nt: TGCGCCAGCAGCACCTGGGACTTCCACACCGGGGAGCTGTTTTTT
cdr3_aa: CASSTWDFHTGELFF
clone_size: -
cdr3_length: 15
v_call: TRBV5-1
j_call: TRBJ2-2
d_call: -

cdr3_nt: TGTGCCAGCACCTCCGTGCTAAGTATGAGCACTGAAGCTTTCTTT
cdr3_aa: CASTSVLSMSTEAFF
clone_size: -
cdr3_length: 15
v_call: TRBV6-5
j_call: TRBJ1-1
d_call: -

cdr3_nt: TGTGCCAGCAGCTTAGCGCCGGCTAGCGGGAGAGGTCGGACCGGGGAGCTGTTTTTT
cdr3_aa: CASSLAPASGRGRTGELFF
clone_size: -
cdr3_length: 19
v_call: TRBV7-2
j_call: TRBJ2-2
d_call: TRBD2

cdr3_nt: TGTGCCAGCAGCACAGACAGGGCAAGCTCCTACGAGCAGTACTTC
cdr3_aa: CASSTDRASSYEQYF
clone_size: -
cdr3_length: 15
v_call: TRBV5-4
j_call: TRBJ2-7
d_call: TRBD1

cdr3_nt: TGTGCCAGCAGTTTCAGGGATCCTGCCTTTGGTCATGAAGCTTTCTTT
cdr3_aa: CASSFRDPAFGHEAFF
clone_size: -
cdr3_length: 16
v_call: TRBV27
j_call: TRBJ1-1
d_call: -

cdr3_nt: TGCGCCAGCAGTGAGCCGGGACAGGGAGGCGAGCAGTACTTC
cdr3_aa: CASSEPGQGGEQYF
clone_size: -
cdr3_length: 14
v_call: TRBV10-1
j_call: TRBJ2-7
d_call: TRBD1

cdr3_nt: TGTGCCAGCAGCTTTCGAGCGGGGGAGGCCTACGAGCAGTACTTC
cdr3_aa: CASSFRAGEAYEQYF
clone_size: -
cdr3_length: 15
v_call: TRBV7-6
j_call: TRBJ2-7
d_call: TRBD2

cdr3_nt: TGTGCCAGCAGTTCCCCCGAAGGGGTAAACCCCCAGCATTTT
cdr3_aa: CASSSPEGVNPQHF
clone_size: -
cdr3_length: 14
v_call: TRBV28
j_call: TRBJ1-5
d_call: -

cdr3_nt: TGTGCCAGCAAGGCAGGGGGAAAAATCTATGGCTACACCTTC
cdr3_aa: CASKAGGKIYGYTF
clone_size: -
cdr3_length: 14
v_call: TRBV2
j_call: TRBJ1-2
d_call: TRBD1

cdr3_nt: TGTGCCAGCAGCTTGAACGGGAGGGCCCTCACCGGGGAGCTGTTTTTT
cdr3_aa: CASSLNGRALTGELFF
clone_size: -
cdr3_length: 16
v_call: TRBV5-6
j_call: TRBJ2-2
d_call: TRBD2

cdr3_nt: TGTGCCTGGAGCCTAGACAGGGTACGGGAGACCCAGTACTTC
cdr3_aa: CAWSLDRVRETQYF
clone_size: -
cdr3_length: 14
v_call: TRBV30
j_call: TRBJ2-5
d_call: TRBD1

cdr3_nt: TGTGCCAGCAGCTCCGGGACACAGTTTAGCACAGATACGCAGTATTTT
cdr3_aa: CASSSGTQFSTDTQYF
clone_size: -
cdr3_length: 16
v_call: TRBV28
j_call: TRBJ2-3
d_call: -

cdr3_nt: TGTGCCTGGACCGGCGGGAGCCGCACAGATACGCAGTATTTT
cdr3_aa: CAWTGGSRTDTQYF
clone_size: -
cdr3_length: 14
v_call: TRBV30
j_call: TRBJ2-3
d_call: TRBD2

cdr3_nt: TGTGCCAGCAGCTTGGCCCCGGTTGACAGCTACGAGCAGTACTTC
cdr3_aa: CASSLAPVDSYEQYF
clone_size: -
cdr3_length: 15
v_call: TRBV5-4
j_call: TRBJ2-7
d_call: -

cdr3_nt: TGTGCCAGCAGCGCCGAGAACAATGAGCAGTTCTTC
cdr3_aa: CASSAENNEQFF
clone_size: -
cdr3_length: 12
v_call: TRBV9
j_call: TRBJ2-1
d_call: -

cdr3_nt: TGTGCCAGCAGCTTAGGGAGCTCCTACAATGAGCAGTTCTTC
cdr3_aa: CASSLGSSYNEQFF
clone_size: -
cdr3_length: 14
v_call: TRBV5-4
j_call: TRBJ2-1
d_call: -

cdr3_nt: TGTGCCAGTAGTATAGCGGCTAGCCAAACCCAGTACTTC
cdr3_aa: CASSIAASQTQYF
clone_size: -
cdr3_length: 13
v_call: TRBV19
j_call: TRBJ2-5
d_call: -

cdr3_nt: TGCGCCAGCAGCCAATTACCCTCCAGGGCGATTCAAGAGACCCAGTACTTC
cdr3_aa: CASSQLPSRAIQETQYF
clone_size: -
cdr3_length: 17
v_call: TRBV4-3
j_call: TRBJ2-5
d_call: -

cdr3_nt: TGCAGTGCTGCTACAGGGGTAGAGCAGTACTTC
cdr3_aa: CSAATGVEQYF
clone_size: once
cdr3_length: 11
v_call: TRBV20-1
j_call: TRBJ2-7
d_call: TRBD1

cdr3_nt: TGTGCCAGCAGCGGCAGGGTGGACACTGAAGCTTTCTTT
cdr3_aa: CASSGRVDTEAFF
clone_size: -
cdr3_length: 13
v_call: TRBV5-4
j_call: TRBJ1-1
d_call: -

cdr3_nt: TGTGCCAGCAGCGCTAGCGGATTCTCCTACGAGCAGTACTTC
cdr3_aa: CASSASGFSYEQYF
clone_size: -
cdr3_length: 14
v_call: TRBV13
j_call: TRBJ2-7
d_call: TRBD2

cdr3_nt: TGTGCCAGCAGCGCAACAGGTTCAAGGTACAATGAGCAGTTCTTC
cdr3_aa: CASSATGSRYNEQFF
clone_size: -
cdr3_length: 15
v_call: TRBV9
j_call: TRBJ2-1
d_call: -

cdr3_nt: TGTGCCAGCCGGAGAAAGACCCGGGGGACCGGGGAGCTGTTTTTT
cdr3_aa: CASRRKTRGTGELFF
clone_size: once
cdr3_length: 15
v_call: TRBV6-5
j_call: TRBJ2-2
d_call: -

cdr3_nt: TGTGCCAGCAGTGATCGTCCCCGAGGAGCTAGCAATCAGCCCCAGCATTTT
cdr3_aa: CASSDRPRGASNQPQHF
clone_size: -
cdr3_length: 17
v_call: TRBV6-1
j_call: TRBJ1-5
d_call: -

cdr3_nt: TGTGCCAGCAGTTACGTGTCTAGCGGGACCTACGAGCAGTACTTC
cdr3_aa: CASSYVSSGTYEQYF
clone_size: -
cdr3_length: 15
v_call: TRBV6-5
j_call: TRBJ2-7
d_call: TRBD2

cdr3_nt: TGCGCCAGCAGCCAGGACACCGGGACAGGGTGGAACGAGCAGTACTTC
cdr3_aa: CASSQDTGTGWNEQYF
clone_size: -
cdr3_length: 16
v_call: TRBV4-1
j_call: TRBJ2-7
d_call: TRBD1

cdr3_nt: TGTGCCAGCAGGCAACAGGGTAGCAATCAGCCCCAGCATTTT
cdr3_aa: CASRQQGSNQPQHF
clone_size: -
cdr3_length: 14
v_call: TRBV6-1
j_call: TRBJ1-5
d_call: -

cdr3_nt: TGTGCCAGTAGTATCTCGGGACTAGCTATCTACGAGCAGTACTTC
cdr3_aa: CASSISGLAIYEQYF
clone_size: few
cdr3_length: 15
v_call: TRBV19
j_call: TRBJ2-7
d_call: TRBD2

cdr3_nt: TGTGCCATCAGTGAGTCGTCAGGGGTAGAGCAGTACTTC
cdr3_aa: CAISESSGVEQYF
clone_size: few
cdr3_length: 13
v_call: TRBV10-3
j_call: TRBJ2-7
d_call: -

cdr3_nt: TGTGCCAGCAGCTCGTCGACGGGAGGGACTGAAGCTTTCTTT
cdr3_aa: CASSSSTGGTEAFF
clone_size: -
cdr3_length: 14
v_call: TRBV7-8
j_call: TRBJ1-1
d_call: -

cdr3_nt: TGCAGCGTCTCCGCTTACGGGCAAGAGACCCAGTACTTC
cdr3_aa: CSVSAYGQETQYF
clone_size: -
cdr3_length: 13
v_call: TRBV29-1
j_call: TRBJ2-5
d_call: -

cdr3_nt: TGTGCCAGCAGGGAGAGCGGGGGGGCGGGAAATGAGCAGTTCTTC
cdr3_aa: CASRESGGAGNEQFF
clone_size: -
cdr3_length: 15
v_call: TRBV6-4
j_call: TRBJ2-1
d_call: TRBD2

cdr3_nt: TGTGCCAGCCGGGCAGAGGAGGATGGCTACACCTTC
cdr3_aa: CASRAEEDGYTF
clone_size: -
cdr3_length: 12
v_call: TRBV6-1
j_call: TRBJ1-2
d_call: -